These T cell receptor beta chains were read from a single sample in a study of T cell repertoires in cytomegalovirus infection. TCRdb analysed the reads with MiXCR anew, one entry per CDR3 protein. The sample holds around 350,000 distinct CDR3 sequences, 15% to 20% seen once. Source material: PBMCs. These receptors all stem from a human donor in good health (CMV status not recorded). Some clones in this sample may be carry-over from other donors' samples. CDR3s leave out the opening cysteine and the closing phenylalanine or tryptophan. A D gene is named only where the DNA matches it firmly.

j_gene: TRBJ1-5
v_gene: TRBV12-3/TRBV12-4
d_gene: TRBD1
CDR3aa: ASRTGGLYQPQH

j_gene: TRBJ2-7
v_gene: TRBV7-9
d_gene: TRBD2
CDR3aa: ASSLSGSAYEQY

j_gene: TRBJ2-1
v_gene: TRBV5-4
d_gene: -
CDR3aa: ASSVQREYEQF

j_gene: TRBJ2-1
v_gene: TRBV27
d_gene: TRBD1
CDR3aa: ASSLRFRDRVFFEQF

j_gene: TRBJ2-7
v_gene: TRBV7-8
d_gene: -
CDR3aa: ASSPGGLPSREQY

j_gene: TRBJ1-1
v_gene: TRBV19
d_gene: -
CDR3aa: ASSPSRAAEAF

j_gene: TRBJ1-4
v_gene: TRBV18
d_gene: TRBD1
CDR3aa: ASSPRTGGVRTNEKLF

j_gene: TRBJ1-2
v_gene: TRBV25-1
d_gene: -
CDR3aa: ASSEAGTSANYGYT

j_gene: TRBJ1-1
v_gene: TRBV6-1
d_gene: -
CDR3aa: ASSRLQGLYEAF

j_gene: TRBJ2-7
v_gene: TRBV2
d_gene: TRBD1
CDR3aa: ASSGGTAENQQY

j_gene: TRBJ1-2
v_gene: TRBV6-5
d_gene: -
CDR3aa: ASSTQGFGYGYT

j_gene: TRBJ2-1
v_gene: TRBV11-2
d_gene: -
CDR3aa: ASRDINEQF

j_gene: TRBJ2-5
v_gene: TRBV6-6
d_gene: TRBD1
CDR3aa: ASSRTGTGGEETQY

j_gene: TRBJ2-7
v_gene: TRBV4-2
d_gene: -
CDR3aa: ASSRTGPYAQY

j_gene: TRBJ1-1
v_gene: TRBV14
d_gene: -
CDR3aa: ASSQGQRFTEAF

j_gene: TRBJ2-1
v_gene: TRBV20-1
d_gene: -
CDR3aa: SARSPWTSSNEQF

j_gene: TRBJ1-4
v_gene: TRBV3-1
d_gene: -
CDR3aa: ASSPRATNEELF

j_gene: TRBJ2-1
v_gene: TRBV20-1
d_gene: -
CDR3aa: SARLGREGNEQF

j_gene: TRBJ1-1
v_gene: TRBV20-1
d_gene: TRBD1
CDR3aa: SARRTGRHTEAF

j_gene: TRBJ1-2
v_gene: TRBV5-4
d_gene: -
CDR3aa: ASSSDNYGYT

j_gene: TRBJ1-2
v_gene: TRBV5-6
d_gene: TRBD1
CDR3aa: ASSSGTGFDGYT

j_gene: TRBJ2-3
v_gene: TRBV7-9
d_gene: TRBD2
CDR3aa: ASRPKLAGDTDTQY

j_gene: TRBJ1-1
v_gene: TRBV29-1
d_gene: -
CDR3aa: SVEEPDRMRGHTEAF

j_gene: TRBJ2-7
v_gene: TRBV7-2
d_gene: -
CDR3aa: ASSLVGIQNYEQY

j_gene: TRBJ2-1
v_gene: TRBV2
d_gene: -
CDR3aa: ASSWGFGLSYNEQF

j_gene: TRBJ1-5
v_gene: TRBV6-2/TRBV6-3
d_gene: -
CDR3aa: ASSPRDGLLYSNQPQH

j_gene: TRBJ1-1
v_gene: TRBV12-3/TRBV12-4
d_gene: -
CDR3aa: ASRDLAEAF

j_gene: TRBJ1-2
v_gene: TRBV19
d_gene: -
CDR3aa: ASSPERFRGNQLWLRNGYT

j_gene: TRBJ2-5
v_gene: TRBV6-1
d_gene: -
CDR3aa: ATAARFRETQY

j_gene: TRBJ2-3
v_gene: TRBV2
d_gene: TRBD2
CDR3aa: ASSLAGGPEDTQY

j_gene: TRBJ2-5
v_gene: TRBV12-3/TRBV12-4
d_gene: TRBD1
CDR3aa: ASGGTGGSQETQY

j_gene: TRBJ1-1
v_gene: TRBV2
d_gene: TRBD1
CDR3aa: ASAGQGGLVTEAF

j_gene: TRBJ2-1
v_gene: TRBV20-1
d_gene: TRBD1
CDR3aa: SARGGTEKYNEQF

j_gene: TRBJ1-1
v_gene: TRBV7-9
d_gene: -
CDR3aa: ASRSARGARTLNTEAF

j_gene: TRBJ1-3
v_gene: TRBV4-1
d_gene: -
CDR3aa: ASSQDARNTIY

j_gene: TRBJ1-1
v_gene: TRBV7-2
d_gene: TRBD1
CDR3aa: ASSLTRDSREAF

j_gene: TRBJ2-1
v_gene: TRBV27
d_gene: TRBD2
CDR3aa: ATSRLAQTYNEQF

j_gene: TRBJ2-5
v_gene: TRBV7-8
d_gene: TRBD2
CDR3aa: ASSPTSGGAWKTQY

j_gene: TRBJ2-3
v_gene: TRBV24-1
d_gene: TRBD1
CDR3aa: ATSAGQGLADTQY